Following are 27 T cell receptor beta chains from one sample sequenced in a study of CD8+ T cells in alopecia areata. RNA was isolated and reverse transcribed to cDNA, the sequencing template. The data were produced by immunoSEQ multiplex PCR, yet TCRdb's version contains in-frame clones alone and is incomplete. The sample records 25,000 or so clones, around 50% being singletons. What was sequenced was NKG2D-high CD8+ T cells sorted from blood. The receptor set was obtained from a human donor with alopecia areata.

This chain links TRBV9 with TRBJ2-2, with TRBD2 identical over 8 bases. The CDR3 covers 15 residues. The ends lost 5 bases at V and 4 bases at J; junction bases unmatched: 7. Germline V gene sequence: CDR1 SGDLS, CDR2 YYNGEE. The CDR3 DNA is TGTGCCAGCAGACCGGGAGGGACTGGCACCGGGGAGCTGTTTTTT. Amino acid sequence: CASRPGGTGTGELFF.

The chain combines TRBV29-1 with TRBJ1-2; D is unresolved. V was shortened by 1 base and J by 7 bases, with 16 bases between the two germline ends. The CDR3 runs to 14 residues. Germline V gene data show CDR1 as SQVTM and CDR2 as ANQGSEA. Here the CDR3 reads CSVEAPGSSPGYTF. CDR3 nucleotides: TGCAGCGTTGAAGCCCCAGGAAGTTCACCTGGCTACACCTTC. The whole variable domain, remainder taken from reference TRBV29-1 and TRBJ1-2, is SAVISQKPSRDICQRGTSLTIQCQVDSQVTMMFWYRQQPGQSLTLIATANQGSEATYESGFVIDKFPISRPNLTFSTLTVSNMSPEDSSIYLCSVEAPGSSPGYTFGSGTRLTVV.

With respect to this clone: Other DNA sequences in the sample encode the same CDR3. The CDR3 DNA follows: TGTGCCAGCAGCGTCGGGGATGAGCAGTTCTTC. Amino acid sequence: CASSVGDEQFF. The chain carries TRBV25-1 and TRBJ2-1; D is possibly TRBD2 (5 bases). Trimming left V 6 bases short and J 8 bases short, with 8 bases between. In germline, CDR1 is MGHDK, CDR2 SYGVNS. This CDR3 is 11 amino acids long.

This clone turned up a few times. The rearrangement links TRBV9 to TRBJ2-1, with D perhaps TRBD2 (5 bases). Deletions cut 6 bases from V and 2 bases from J, with 15 bases between. The length of the CDR3 is 15 residues. Germline V CDR1 and CDR2: SGDLS, YYNGEE. CDR3 amino acids: CASTTEGSTYNEQFF. The CDR3 bases are TGTGCCAGCACCACCGAGGGTTCAACCTACAATGAGCAGTTCTTC. Full variable domain (missing parts from reference TRBV9 and TRBJ2-1): DSGVTQTPKHLITATGQRVTLRCSPRSGDLSVYWYQQSLDQGLQFLIQYYNGEERAKGNILERFSAQQFPDLHSELNLSSLELGDSALYFCASTTEGSTYNEQFFGPGTRLTVL.

This clone is a singleton in its sample. This sequence joins TRBV13 and TRBJ2-7; D unclear. CDR3 size: 14 residues. Trimming stripped 0 bases from V and 6 bases from J, with 12 bases between. Germline CDR1 and CDR2: PRHDT and FYEKMQ (reference sequence). CDR3 sequence: CASSLGKQLSEQYF. DNA for the CDR3: TGTGCCAGCAGCTTAGGCAAACAACTCTCCGAGCAGTACTTC.

The rearrangement joins TRBV6-1 to TRBJ2-1; 12 bases fit TRBD2. J gave up 5 bases and V 6 bases, and 5 bases lay outside the gene matches. CDR3 size: 15 residues. The V gene's germline CDR1 is MNHNS and CDR2 SASEGT. CDR3: CASRRGLAGNNEQFF. The CDR3 coding sequence is TGTGCCAGCAGGAGAGGACTAGCGGGGAACAATGAGCAGTTCTTC.

The chain recombines TRBV7-9 with TRBJ2-3; D unresolved. V lost 1 base and J lost 2, with 10 bases in between. Germline CDR1 and CDR2: SEHNR and FQNEAQ (reference sequence). The CDR3 is made up of 15 amino acids. CDR3 nucleotides: TGTGCCAGCAGCTTAGGGTGGCTAGTCACAGATACGCAGTATTTT. This codes for CASSLGWLVTDTQYF.

This clone showed up just a few times. The gene calls are TRBV28 and TRBJ2-7, with D tentatively TRBD2 (6 bases). Trimming left V 1 base short and J 2 bases short, with 15 bases between. The CDR3 loop spans 16 amino acids. Germline CDR1 reads MDHEN; CDR2 reads SYDVKM. The DNA of the CDR3 is TGTGCCAGCAGTTTATCCCAAGCGGGCGGACCCTACGAGCAGTACTTC. As protein: CASSLSQAGGPYEQYF.

The chain couples TRBV14 to TRBJ2-7; 7 bases are shared with TRBD1. The CDR3 length is 18 residues. Germline V gives CDR1 SGHDN, CDR2 FVKESK. V dropped 0 bases and J dropped 0; count of bases not matched to a gene: 11. CDR3 region: CASSQDQPRTGRSYEQYF. The CDR3 DNA reads TGTGCCAGCAGCCAAGATCAACCCCGGACAGGTCGCTCCTACGAGCAGTACTTC.

This clone was counted only a few times. The CDR3: CASRDFGGTEAFF. DNA for the CDR3: TGTGCCAGCAGAGATTTTGGGGGGACTGAAGCTTTCTTT. V and J are TRBV6-1 and TRBJ1-1, with D possibly matching TRBD1 (5 bases). From germline, CDR1 is MNHNS and CDR2 SASEGT. V dropped 6 bases and J dropped 5 bases, with 13 bases sitting between them. This CDR3 is 13 amino acids long.

The J gene is TRBJ2-1, the V gene TRBV20-1, with D possibly TRBD1 on 6 matching bases. The CDR3 is made up of 11 amino acids. V lost 2 bases to trimming and J lost 14 bases, with 13 bases between them. Looked up from germline, CDR1 is DFQATT and CDR2 is SNEGSKA (reference sequence). As DNA, the CDR3 is TGCAGTGCTAGATCAAAAGGGGGTGAGTTCTTC. Translated: CSARSKGGEFF.

This clone has ten or more counts. This rearrangement joins TRBV7-6 to TRBJ2-7; 8 bases are shared with TRBD1. The junction had 9 bases not matched to a gene; V was cut back by 5 bases and J by 6 bases. The germline gives CDR1 SGHVS, CDR2 FNYEAQ. There are 14 residues in the CDR3. The CDR3 DNA reads as TGTGCCAGCAGCCGCTGGCAGGGGGCGGCCGAGCAGTACTTC. Its protein is CASSRWQGAAEQYF.

The chain links TRBV15 to TRBJ1-2, with a weak D call TRBD1 (6 bases). V was pared by 1 base and J by 3 bases, with 15 bases between. Germline lookup yields CDR1 LNHNV and CDR2 YYDKDF (reference sequence). This CDR3 is 16 amino acids long. As DNA, the CDR3 is TGTGCCACCAGCAGAGTGCGGGGGGGCGACTACTATGGCTACACCTTC. Encoded protein: CATSRVRGGDYYGYTF.

With regard to this clone: Sequence at one end of the junction differs from germline and may be a read error. The chain links TRBV13 to TRBJ2-3; a possible D gene is TRBD1 (5 bases). The V gene's germline CDR1 is PRHDT and CDR2 FYEKMQ (reference sequence). The CDR3 spans 13 residues. The CDR3 DNA follows: TGTGCCAGCAGCCTAGGACACACAGATACGCAGTATTTT. This translates into CASSLGHTDTQYF.

This clone was seen a handful of times. V usage is TRBV27 and J usage is TRBJ1-5; unclear D gene. V lost 6 bases and J lost 7, with 16 bases in between. CDR1 and CDR2 from the germline V gene are MNHEY and SMNVEV (reference sequence). The CDR3 loop spans 14 amino acids. The CDR3 spells CASRATGLGQPQHF. CDR3 DNA sequence: TGTGCCAGCAGAGCGACGGGGTTAGGGCAGCCCCAGCATTTT.

The chain is built from TRBV6-1 and TRBJ2-1; D tentatively reads TRBD1 or TRBD2 (5 bases each). There are 15 residues in the CDR3. V was cut by 0 bases and J by 5 bases, with 11 bases left in between. Germline CDR1 MNHNS, CDR2 SASEGT. As DNA, the CDR3 is TGTGCCAGCAGTGAAGCGCGTGGGGGAAACAATGAGCAGTTCTTC. Its translation is CASSEARGGNNEQFF.

The chain combines TRBV4-2 with TRBJ1-1, with a weak D call TRBD1 (5 bases). The germline V gene encodes CDR1 LGHNA and CDR2 YNFKEQ. V was cut by 4 bases and J by 5 bases, with 8 bases left in between. The CDR3 extends over 12 amino acids. The CDR3 nucleotides are TGTGCCAGCAGCCTGGGACCGACTGAAGCTTTCTTT. Translating gives CASSLGPTEAFF.

The DNA of the CDR3 is TGCAGCGTTGATCAGTTCTACAATGAGCAGTTCTTC. This encodes CSVDQFYNEQFF. V usage is TRBV29-1 and J usage is TRBJ2-1; D is undetermined. V lost 3 bases and J lost 3, with 6 bases in between. The CDR3 loop spans 12 amino acids. Germline V CDR1 and CDR2: SQVTM, ANQGSEA.

The rearrangement uses TRBV2 and TRBJ2-1; perhaps TRBD2 as D (6 bases). CDR3 length equals 13 residues. Germline V gives CDR1 SNHLY, CDR2 FYNNEI. Trimming left V 4 bases short and J 8 bases short, with 12 bases between. The CDR3 sequence: CASSARLGDEQFF. In nucleotides, the CDR3 is TGTGCCAGCAGTGCCAGACTAGGCGATGAGCAGTTCTTC.

The chain carries TRBV14 and TRBJ1-5, with no clear D. Trimming took off 4 bases at V and 6 bases at J, with 13 bases between the two ends. CDR1 SGHDN and CDR2 FVKESK come from the germline V gene. The length of the CDR3 is 14 residues. CDR3 loop: CASSPAGLSQPQHF. DNA of the CDR3: TGTGCCAGCAGCCCAGCGGGGTTAAGTCAGCCCCAGCATTTT.

This sequence joins TRBV12-5 and TRBJ2-7; 7 bases match TRBD1. The CDR3 extends over 16 amino acids. CDR1 and CDR2 from the germline V gene are LGHNT and FRNRAP. V dropped 6 bases and J dropped 2; count of bases not matched to a gene: 13. CDR3 residues: CASGIQRGRGPYEQYF. In DNA, the CDR3 is TGTGCTAGTGGGATACAGAGGGGGCGCGGACCCTACGAGCAGTACTTC.

This clone occurred a few times. The V gene is TRBV14, the J gene TRBJ1-1; D remains unclear. Trimming took 4 bases from V and 0 from J, leaving 9 bases between them. CDR1 is SGHDN and CDR2 is FVKESK in the germline V gene. The length of the CDR3 is 14 residues. CDR3: CASSPYSMNTEAFF. Here the CDR3 DNA reads TGTGCCAGCAGCCCGTACTCGATGAACACTGAAGCTTTCTTT.

This clone was picked up a small number of times. The V call is TRBV29-1, the J call TRBJ2-7; TRBD1 or TRBD2 may be the D gene (5 bases each). The CDR3 spans 12 residues. Trimming left V 5 bases short and J 6 bases short, with 14 bases between. CDR1 and CDR2 from the germline V gene are SQVTM and ANQGSEA. Here the CDR3 DNA reads TGCAGCGTTCAGGGACCGGACGCCGAGCAGTACTTC. This gives the protein CSVQGPDAEQYF.

The chain uses TRBV10-3 and TRBJ2-5, with a possible D match to TRBD2 (6 bases). The germline V and J ends were trimmed by 0 bases and 0 bases, with 14 bases remaining between them. Germline V gene sequence: CDR1 ENHRY, CDR2 SYGVKD. The CDR3 has 17 residues. CDR3 sequence (DNA): TGTGCCATCAGTGAGTCGGTGGGGACTCCGTACCAAGAGACCCAGTACTTC. It encodes CAISESVGTPYQETQYF.

This chain joins TRBV7-9 and TRBJ1-2; 9 nucleotides align to TRBD1. CDR1 and CDR2 from the germline V gene are SEHNR and FQNEAQ (reference sequence). The CDR3 covers 13 residues. Germline trimming cut 5 bases from V and 8 bases from J; bases unmatched to any gene: 6. CDR3 loop: CASSTYRGRGYTF. CDR3 DNA: TGTGCCAGCAGCACTTACAGGGGGCGAGGCTACACCTTC.

This clone has just one count. This sequence joins TRBV7-6 and TRBJ1-1; TRBD1 is a possible D gene (5 bases). The length of the CDR3 is 14 residues. Trimming removed 5 bases from V and 1 base from J, with 11 bases in between. Germline V gene lookup returns CDR1 SGHVS and CDR2 FNYEAQ. The DNA for the CDR3 is TGTGCCAGCAGCGCCCCGACAGAGAACACTGAAGCTTTCTTT. It codes for CASSAPTENTEAFF.

V and J are TRBV28 and TRBJ2-5; the match to TRBD1 covers 7 bases. The J segment lost 2 bases and the V segment lost 4 bases, leaving 10 bases of the junction unmatched. The CDR3 spans 16 residues. Germline assignment: CDR1 MDHEN and CDR2 SYDVKM. The CDR3: CASSSSGTALQETQYF. DNA for the CDR3: TGTGCCAGCAGTTCCTCCGGGACAGCCTTACAAGAGACCCAGTACTTC.